Listed below are T cell receptor beta chains from one sample, sequenced in a study of T cell changes during pregnancy in multiple sclerosis. The repertoire was sequenced with immunoSEQ multiplex PCR; TCRdb's copy has only in-frame clones and lacks some. The table records about 130,000 clones, approximately 96% of them present only once. The input for sequencing was peripheral blood, taken after pregnancy. Source of these receptors: a female donor with multiple sclerosis, enrolled in a pregnancy study. Both conserved end residues are part of each CDR3. Fields, in order: J gene, V gene, D gene, clone size, CDR3 DNA, CDR3 protein. The D gene is left open where the match is weak. Only part of the rows carry a size: once, few, many, or a class if the clone is expanded.

j_call: TRBJ1-4; v_call: TRBV2; d_call: TRBD1; clone_size: once; cdr3_nt: TGTGCCACCACGACAGGGGTTGAGGAAAAACTGTTTTTT; cdr3_aa: CATTTGVEEKLFF
j_call: TRBJ2-1; v_call: TRBV15; d_call: TRBD2; clone_size: once; cdr3_nt: TGTGCCACCAGCAGAGAACTAGCGGATTACAATGAGCAGTTCTTC; cdr3_aa: CATSRELADYNEQFF
j_call: TRBJ2-7; v_call: TRBV6-5; d_call: -; clone_size: -; cdr3_nt: TGTGCCAGCAGCACCGTGCAGGGTCCTTACTACGAGCAGTACTTC; cdr3_aa: CASSTVQGPYYEQYF
j_call: TRBJ2-7; v_call: TRBV28; d_call: TRBD2; clone_size: -; cdr3_nt: TGTGCCAGCAGGTCCCTAGCGGGATGGGGGGAGCAGTACTTC; cdr3_aa: CASRSLAGWGEQYF
j_call: TRBJ2-5; v_call: TRBV7-2; d_call: -; clone_size: -; cdr3_nt: TGTGCCAGCAGCTTAGAAAAGGGGGGAGGGCCGTGGGAGACCCAGTACTTC; cdr3_aa: CASSLEKGGGPWETQYF
j_call: TRBJ2-7; v_call: TRBV28; d_call: TRBD2; clone_size: -; cdr3_nt: TGTGCCAGCAGTTTAGGACTAGCCTACGAGCAGTACTTC; cdr3_aa: CASSLGLAYEQYF
j_call: TRBJ2-1; v_call: TRBV19; d_call: TRBD1; clone_size: -; cdr3_nt: TGTGCCAGTAGTCCTCTGGCGGGACAGGGAAATGAGCAGTTCTTC; cdr3_aa: CASSPLAGQGNEQFF
j_call: TRBJ2-3; v_call: TRBV29-1; d_call: -; clone_size: -; cdr3_nt: TGCAGCGTTTCCGACAGGGGGCGTTTAGCGGGGGACTCAGATACGCAGTATTTT; cdr3_aa: CSVSDRGRLAGDSDTQYF
j_call: TRBJ2-7; v_call: TRBV28; d_call: TRBD2; clone_size: -; cdr3_nt: TGTGCCACCCAAACGATGCGGGAGGGGTACGAGCAGTACTTC; cdr3_aa: CATQTMREGYEQYF
j_call: TRBJ1-1; v_call: TRBV6-1; d_call: TRBD1; clone_size: -; cdr3_nt: TGTGCCAGCAGGCGGGACAGTCAAACTGAAGCTTTCTTT; cdr3_aa: CASRRDSQTEAFF